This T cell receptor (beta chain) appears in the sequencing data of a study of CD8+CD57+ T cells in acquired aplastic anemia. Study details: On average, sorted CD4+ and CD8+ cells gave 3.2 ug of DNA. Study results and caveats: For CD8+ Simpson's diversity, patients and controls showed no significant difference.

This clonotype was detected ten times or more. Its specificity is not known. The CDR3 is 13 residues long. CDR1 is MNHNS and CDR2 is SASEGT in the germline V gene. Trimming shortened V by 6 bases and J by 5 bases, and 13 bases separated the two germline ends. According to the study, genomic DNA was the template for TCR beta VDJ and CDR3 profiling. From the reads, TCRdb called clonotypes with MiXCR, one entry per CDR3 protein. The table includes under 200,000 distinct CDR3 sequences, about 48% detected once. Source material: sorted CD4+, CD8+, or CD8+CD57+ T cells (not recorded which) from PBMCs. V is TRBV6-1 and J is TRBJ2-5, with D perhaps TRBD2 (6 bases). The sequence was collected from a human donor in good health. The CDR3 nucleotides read TGTGCCAGCAGCCTAGCGACTTGGGAGACCCAGTACTTC. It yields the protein CASSLATWETQYF.